This T cell receptor beta chain was sequenced during a study of TIL therapy for anti-PD-1-resistant metastatic lung cancer. The libraries were made with immunoSEQ v3. Produced via immunoSEQ multiplex PCR; TCRdb's table is partial and in-frame only. The sample gives about 100,000 clones, 65% of which show up once; 9.5% to 13% is in the top ten. Time point specified: pre-treatment sample, taken before nivolumab and TIL therapy. Tumor tissue came from excised metastases, mostly pleural nodules or supraclavicular lymph nodes. This TCR was recovered from a person aged 25 to 80 with non-small cell lung cancer. The starting material was tumor tissue, obtained at baseline.

CDR3 DNA: TGTGCCAGCAGTGACCTGAGGAATCAGCCCCAGCATTTT. It yields the protein CASSDLRNQPQHF. The gene calls are TRBV6-2 or TRBV6-3 and TRBJ1-5; no definite D call. The CDR3 has 13 residues. Trimming removed 5 bases from V and 4 bases from J, with 9 bases in between. Germline V lookup: CDR1 MNHEY, CDR2 SVGEGT.